This TCR beta chain was observed in a study of T cells expressing NK-cell markers. As for the study in general: Underlying the TCR beta repertoires were sorted CD3+CD56+NKG2C+, CD3+CD56+NKG2C- and CD3+CD56-NKG2C+ T cells. Sequenced donors, eight in total, included seven who were HCMV-seropositive and one who was seronegative. General study points: Whether expanded NKG2C+ T cell clones were HCMV specific stayed uncertain.

Details on this clonotype: The antigen remains unidentified.

No DNA is given; TCRdb re-called the 5' RACE reads and lists each CDR3 protein once. Its table lists 450,000 to 600,000 distinct CDR3 sequences. CDR1 SGHVS and CDR2 FNYEAQ come from the germline V gene. The CDR3 length is 14 residues. Sample: blood T cells: a sorted CD56 or NKG2C T cell subset, CD4+ or CD8+ T cells, or bulk PBMC T cells (not recorded which). The chain recombines TRBV7-6 with TRBJ2-1; there is no DNA to check the TCRdb D call of TRBD2. The origin of this receptor is a man between 18 and 29 years old in good health. This CDR3 reads CASSGLAPYNEQFF. The full variable domain, in which reference TRBV7-6 and TRBJ2-1 provide the parts outside the CDR3, is GAGVSQSPRYKVTKRGQDVALRCDPISGHVSLYWYRQALGQGPEFLTYFNYEAQQDKSGLPNDRFSAERPEGSISTLTIQRTEQRDSAMYRCASSGLAPYNEQFFGPGTRLTVL.